By share of the sample, the clone carrying this T cell receptor (delta chain) is large. At the DNA level, this CDR3 is encoded by other sequences in the same sample as well. TCRdb re-analyzed the RT-PCR reads via CATT. Among about 1,300 delta-chain clones, about 27% were seen once, and the ten largest hold around 40%. The sample is drawn from a study of gamma-delta T cells after stem cell transplantation. This CDR3 has 18 amino acids. CDR1 and CDR2 (germline): GEAIGNYY, EKD. V shed 0 bases and J 0 bases; nucleotides not matched to a gene: 12. Material: gamma-delta T cells. The V call is TRDV2, the J call TRDJ1, with 7 bases identical to TRDD3. This receptor was identified in a human donor. It is not recorded whose cells these are; they may come from a transplant donor. CDR3 region: CACDTVGGSPLYTDKLIF. The CDR3 coding sequence is TGTGCCTGTGACACCGTGGGGGGATCCCCTCTGTACACCGATAAACTCATCTTT.